These T cell receptor beta chains were read from a single sample in a study of control samples from healthy donors and cancer patients. This table comes from immunoSEQ multiplex PCR, and its TCRdb copy is limited to in-frame clones, with some not included. Of 60,000 to 100,000 clones listed, roughly 90% were seen once; the top ten hold 7.2%. Material for sequencing was blood. The receptors originated from a man aged 50-60 years in good health. CDR3s leave out the opening cysteine and the closing phenylalanine or tryptophan.

J,V,CDR3
TRBJ1-1,TRBV10-3,AISESDLLDTEAF
TRBJ1-5,TRBV2,ASSESRGQYSNQPQH
TRBJ1-5,TRBV27,ASSLKRPHQPQH
TRBJ2-7,TRBV6-6,ASRRSFGGLHEQY
TRBJ1-2,TRBV2,ASSLFSGNGHGYT
TRBJ1-3,TRBV5-1,ASSLGGDSGNTIY
TRBJ2-2,TRBV29-1,SVEDRLVNTGELF
TRBJ1-2,TRBV27,ASSPGLGANYGYT
TRBJ2-3,TRBV3-1/TRBV3-2,ASSLGPGTDTQY
TRBJ2-5,TRBV18,ASSPGLAGGYQETQY
TRBJ2-1,TRBV19,ASSPQGLAGGPRVEEQF
TRBJ1-2,TRBV19,ASTANNYGYT
TRBJ1-2,TRBV9,ASSVAAVNYGYT
TRBJ2-5,TRBV19,ASSNPGQGFETQY
TRBJ1-5,TRBV19,ASSTRDRGHQPQH
TRBJ1-5,TRBV4-1,ASSEDRGYNQPQH